This entry lists 30 T cell receptor beta chains sequenced from one sample in a study of cytomegalovirus exposure and HLA in healthy donors. PCR used 60 Vbeta primers and 13 Jbeta primers. Sequencing used immunoSEQ multiplex PCR; TCRdb keeps in-frame clones, though not all of them. The repertoire holds about 120,000 clones, about 78% seen once, with about 4% in the top ten. The sample taken for sequencing was PBMCs. These receptors were taken from a man younger than 40 in good health and CMV-seronegative.

This clone came up once. V gene TRBV6-5 combines with J gene TRBJ1-6; D remains ambiguous. The CDR3 is 15 residues long. Germline CDR1 reads MNHEY; CDR2 reads SVGAGI. Trimming removed 4 bases from V and 7 bases from J, with 14 bases in between. CDR3 coding DNA: TGTGCCAGCAGTTCCTTCCCTTCACTGAATTCACCCCTCCACTTT. It codes for CASSSFPSLNSPLHF.

This chain uses TRBV10-1 with TRBJ2-1, with 9 bases aligning to TRBD1. V shed 5 bases, J shed 1 base, and the junction held 3 bases outside the gene matches. The CDR3 contains 15 residues. The V gene's germline CDR1 is WNHNN and CDR2 SYGVQD (reference sequence). The CDR3 DNA reads as TGCGCCAGCAGTCCACAGGGGGCGTCCTACAATGAGCAGTTCTTC. Encoded protein: CASSPQGASYNEQFF.

V gene TRBV30 combines with J gene TRBJ1-3; D perhaps matches TRBD1 (6 bases). The CDR3 loop spans 11 amino acids. The germline V gene encodes CDR1 GTSNPN and CDR2 SVGIG (reference sequence). The chain's CDR3 is CGTEEGNTIYF. The DNA for the CDR3 is TGTGGGACAGAAGAGGGAAACACCATATATTTT.

The chain combines TRBV4-2 with TRBJ1-5, with D unclear. V lost 1 base and J lost 1, with 14 bases in between. Germline values: CDR1 LGHNA, CDR2 YNFKEQ. This CDR3 has 17 residues. The CDR3 DNA reads as TGTGCCAGCAGCCAAGGTACCGACACCGAAAGCAATCAGCCCCAGCATTTT. It specifies CASSQGTDTESNQPQHF.

The rearrangement links TRBV29-1 to TRBJ2-5; possibly TRBD1 for D (7 bases). Germline lookup yields CDR1 SQVTM and CDR2 ANQGSEA. CDR3 length: 16 residues. Trimming stripped 2 bases from V and 2 bases from J, with 18 bases between. The CDR3 DNA reads as TGCAGCGTTGAAAGAAGGGGGGACAGAGAACAAGAGACCCAGTACTTC. Translating gives CSVERRGDREQETQYF.

The rearrangement links TRBV28 to TRBJ2-3, with TRBD2 matching over 8 bases. The trim removed 2 bases at V and 1 base at J, leaving 14 bases unmatched. This CDR3 has 19 amino acids. Germline CDR1 is MDHEN and CDR2 is SYDVKM. Here the CDR3 reads CASSLQTGGGYYGTDTQYF. Here the CDR3 DNA reads TGTGCCAGCAGTTTACAGACGGGGGGGGGATATTACGGCACAGATACGCAGTATTTT.

This sequence joins TRBV19 and TRBJ2-7; possible D gene TRBD1, 5 bases. Per the germline V gene, CDR1 is LNHDA and CDR2 is SQIVND (reference sequence). Deletions cut 6 bases from V and 0 bases from J, with 9 bases between. The CDR3 spans 13 residues. Written as DNA, the CDR3 is TGTGCCAGTAGACCCAGGGTCTCCTACGAGCAGTACTTC. Protein product: CASRPRVSYEQYF.

This chain joins TRBV7-9 and TRBJ2-5; TRBD1 matches at 9 bases. Germline V CDR1 and CDR2: SEHNR, FQNEAQ (reference sequence). The ends lost 5 bases at V and 4 bases at J; junction bases unmatched: 8. This CDR3 has 15 residues. The CDR3 sequence: CASSQSTGGRETQYF. The CDR3 coding sequence is TGTGCCAGCAGCCAATCAACAGGGGGCAGAGAGACCCAGTACTTC.

The genes are TRBV7-9 and TRBJ2-1; D not resolved. The V and J ends lost 2 bases and 5 bases respectively, with 4 bases between them. The CDR3 has 12 amino acids. Germline CDR1 SEHNR, CDR2 FQNEAQ (reference sequence). The CDR3 spells CASSLINNEQFF. The CDR3 region has the DNA TGTGCCAGCAGCTTAATTAACAATGAGCAGTTCTTC.

This chain connects TRBV9 to TRBJ2-7; 8 nucleotides match TRBD2. This CDR3 has 15 residues. The V and J ends lost 0 bases and 0 bases, in that order; junction bases with no gene match: 2. Germline-derived CDR1 and CDR2 are SGDLS and YYNGEE. CDR3 protein: CASSVGSGVSYEQYF. As DNA, the CDR3 is TGTGCCAGCAGCGTAGGTAGCGGGGTCTCCTACGAGCAGTACTTC.

V usage is TRBV9 and J usage is TRBJ2-6; D unresolved. The germline CDR1 and CDR2 sequences are SGDLS and YYNGEE. Trimming took 3 bases from V and 0 from J, leaving 10 bases between them. CDR3 length: 16 amino acids. For the CDR3, the DNA is TGTGCCAGCAGCGGTGGCATCCTCTCTGGGGCCAACGTCCTGACTTTC. Protein: CASSGGILSGANVLTF.

The rearrangement links TRBV6-5 to TRBJ2-7, with TRBD1 matching over 10 bases. V lost 2 bases to trimming and J lost 6 bases; unmatched junction nucleotides: 7. This CDR3 has 15 residues. Germline V lookup: CDR1 MNHEY, CDR2 SVGAGI. CDR3 DNA: TGTGCCAGCAGTTACACCCCCGGGACAGGGGCCGAGCAGTACTTC. It translates to CASSYTPGTGAEQYF.

The chain couples TRBV5-4 to TRBJ2-1, with 8 bases matching TRBD2. The trim removed 0 bases at V and 0 bases at J, leaving 5 bases unmatched. The germline gives CDR1 SGHNT, CDR2 YYREEE (reference sequence). The CDR3 has 17 amino acids. The CDR3 bases are TGTGCCAGCAGCTTGGGCGGGGGGTCGAGCTCCTACAATGAGCAGTTCTTC. Protein product: CASSLGGGSSSYNEQFF.

This clone was observed a few times. The chain couples TRBV9 to TRBJ2-3, with 8 bases lining up with TRBD1. The V segment lost 3 bases and the J segment 0 bases; nucleotides outside the gene matches: 6. CDR3 length: 16 amino acids. Germline V lookup: CDR1 SGDLS, CDR2 YYNGEE. This CDR3 is CASSAPDRVSTDTQYF. The DNA of the CDR3 is TGTGCCAGCAGCGCCCCGGACAGGGTAAGCACAGATACGCAGTATTTT.

The rearrangement uses TRBV27 and TRBJ1-5; no clear D. Germline V gives CDR1 MNHEY, CDR2 SMNVEV (reference sequence). The V end lost 3 bases, the J end lost 3 bases, and 12 bases lay between the germline ends. The CDR3 runs to 15 residues. CDR3 loop: CASSFLPSYNQPQHF. The CDR3 DNA reads as TGTGCCAGCAGTTTCCTTCCGTCCTACAATCAGCCCCAGCATTTT.

CDR3 sequence reads: CASSSKFTPGLAGSTDTQYF. The DNA of the CDR3 is TGCGCCAGCAGCTCTAAATTCACCCCGGGACTAGCGGGGAGCACAGATACGCAGTATTTT. This rearrangement joins TRBV4-3 to TRBJ2-3; 13 nucleotides agree with TRBD2. CDR3 length equals 20 residues. Germline-derived CDR1 and CDR2 are LGHNA and YSLEER. With 5 bases clipped from V and 0 bases from J, the junction kept 14 bases outside the gene matches.

This chain uses TRBV4-2 with TRBJ2-5; D possibly corresponds to TRBD1 (5 bases). Germline loops: CDR1 LGHNA, CDR2 YNFKEQ. Trimming took off 1 base at V and 1 base at J, with 16 bases between the two ends. The CDR3 extends over 17 amino acids. CDR3 amino acids: CASSQGLRAGLQETQYF. DNA for the CDR3: TGTGCCAGCAGCCAAGGATTACGGGCAGGGCTCCAAGAGACCCAGTACTTC.

The V gene is TRBV2, the J gene TRBJ2-7; a weak D match, TRBD1 (6 bases). The CDR3 loop spans 12 amino acids. V lost 5 bases and J lost 6, with 11 bases in between. The germline CDR1 and CDR2 sequences are SNHLY and FYNNEI. CDR3 in amino acids: CASSKQGAEQYF. CDR3 bases: TGTGCCAGCAGTAAACAGGGCGCCGAGCAGTACTTC.

This clone has a single count. This chain uses TRBV28 with TRBJ1-1; D gene unclear. In germline, CDR1 is MDHEN, CDR2 SYDVKM. With 0 bases removed from V and 6 bases from J, the gap between germline ends came to 8 bases. CDR3 length equals 13 residues. The CDR3 loop is CASSLWDGAEAFF. CDR3 nucleotides: TGTGCCAGCAGTTTATGGGACGGGGCTGAAGCTTTCTTT.

This chain links TRBV7-3 with TRBJ1-1; D not resolved. Germline CDR1 reads SGHTA; CDR2 reads FQGTGA. The CDR3 loop spans 15 amino acids. V lost 1 base and J lost 6, with 15 bases in between. CDR3 sequence reads: CASSLMRRLRSEAFF. The CDR3 DNA sequence: TGTGCCAGCAGCTTAATGAGGCGATTGCGCTCTGAAGCTTTCTTT.

This chain's CDR3 is CASSFGLRGRNTEAFF. The DNA for the CDR3 is TGTGCCAGCAGCTTCGGATTACGAGGTCGGAACACTGAAGCTTTCTTT. The V call is TRBV7-8, the J call TRBJ1-1; no clear D gene. Trimming took 3 bases from V and 1 from J, leaving 15 bases between them. The germline V gene encodes CDR1 SGHVS and CDR2 FQNEAQ. This CDR3 spans 16 amino acids. The complete variable domain, with remaining parts taken from reference TRBV7-8 and TRBJ1-1, reads GAGVSQSPRYKVAKRGQDVALRCDPISGHVSLFWYQQALGQGPEFLTYFQNEAQLDKSGLPSDRFFAERPEGSVSTLKIQRTQQEDSAVYLCASSFGLRGRNTEAFFGQGTRLTVV.

CDR3 protein: CASSIVGALSNTGELFF. CDR3 sequence (DNA): TGTGCCAGTAGTATCGTGGGGGCGCTTTCGAACACCGGGGAGCTGTTTTTT. The genes are TRBV19 and TRBJ2-2, with D possibly TRBD1 on 6 matching bases. The V end was cut by 3 bases, the J end by 0 bases, with 14 bases between. Germline-derived CDR1 and CDR2 are LNHDA and SQIVND (reference sequence). The CDR3 is 17 amino acids.

The J gene is TRBJ2-7, the V gene TRBV10-3, with TRBD2 matching over 13 bases. Losses at the gene ends were 3 bases for V and 4 bases for J; bases not matched to a gene: 9. Germline CDR1 ENHRY, CDR2 SYGVKD. The CDR3 spans 17 residues. The CDR3 loop reads CAISDHTSGGAGYEQYF. The CDR3 nucleotides are TGTGCCATCAGTGACCATACTAGCGGGGGGGCGGGGTACGAGCAGTACTTC.

The genes are TRBV19 and TRBJ2-7; a possible D gene is TRBD1 (6 bases). Germline CDR1 reads LNHDA; CDR2 reads SQIVND (reference sequence). The CDR3 runs to 15 residues. Deletions cut 1 base from V and 0 bases from J, with 10 bases between. Here the CDR3 DNA reads TGTGCCAGTAGTATAGGACAGGACAGCTCCTACGAGCAGTACTTC. Translated: CASSIGQDSSYEQYF.

The V call is TRBV11-1, the J call TRBJ2-1; D is unclear. The V and J ends lost 3 bases and 4 bases respectively, with 7 bases between them. The V gene's germline CDR1 is SGHAT and CDR2 FQDESV (reference sequence). The length of the CDR3 is 13 residues. The CDR3 protein is CASSFPTYNEQFF. The CDR3 DNA is TGTGCCAGCAGCTTTCCCACTTACAATGAGCAGTTCTTC.

This clone is a singleton in its sample. This chain connects TRBV7-6 to TRBJ2-7; D remains ambiguous. V was cut by 1 base and J by 6 bases, with 10 bases left in between. Germline values: CDR1 SGHVS, CDR2 FNYEAQ. CDR3 length: 13 residues. The CDR3 spells CASSLDHKVEQYF. The DNA of the CDR3 is TGTGCCAGCAGCTTAGACCACAAAGTCGAGCAGTACTTC.

The genes are TRBV7-9 and TRBJ1-2; TRBD1 agrees at 7 bases. CDR1 and CDR2 (germline): SEHNR, FQNEAQ (reference sequence). V lost 3 bases to trimming and J lost 2 bases; unmatched junction nucleotides: 3. The length of the CDR3 is 14 residues. Here the CDR3 reads CASSFGDSNYGYTF. The CDR3 DNA follows: TGTGCCAGCAGCTTTGGGGACAGCAACTATGGCTACACCTTC.

This clone was found a few times. The chain is built from TRBV9 and TRBJ2-3; maybe TRBD2 (6 bases). The CDR3 length is 16 residues. In germline, CDR1 is SGDLS, CDR2 YYNGEE. With 0 bases removed from V and 2 bases from J, the gap between germline ends came to 13 bases. The CDR3 DNA reads TGTGCCAGCAGCGTAGCCCTCCAGGGACTCACAGATACGCAGTATTTT. It encodes CASSVALQGLTDTQYF.

This chain links TRBV7-8 with TRBJ2-1, with 9 bases lining up with TRBD2. This CDR3 region has 17 residues. V shed 0 bases, J shed 5 bases, and the junction held 8 bases outside the gene matches. Germline V lookup: CDR1 SGHVS, CDR2 FQNEAQ. CDR3 protein: CASSLAVRGGLNNEQFF. CDR3 nucleotides: TGTGCCAGCAGCTTAGCTGTGCGGGGGGGTCTAAACAATGAGCAGTTCTTC.

This chain joins TRBV27 and TRBJ2-2; 9 bases match TRBD1. CDR1 MNHEY and CDR2 SMNVEV come from the germline V gene (reference sequence). This CDR3 region has 15 residues. V lost 4 bases and J lost 7; bases outside the gene matches: 7. The CDR3 bases are TGTGCCAGCAGTTCCCACAGGGGGCGGGGCGGGGAGCTGTTTTTT. This gives the protein CASSSHRGRGGELFF.